This T cell receptor (beta chain) was recovered during a study of cytomegalovirus exposure and HLA in healthy donors. Vbeta (60) and Jbeta (13) primers were used in the PCR. Here immunoSEQ multiplex PCR was the method, and the copy in TCRdb shows in-frame clones only, minus some. The sample yields over 60,000 clones, about 81% seen once. It was healthy bone marrow donors who served as donors. This CDR3 spans 15 amino acids. Germline CDR1 and CDR2: MNHNS and SASEGT. V shed 6 bases and J shed 7 bases, with 16 bases lying between them. The chain carries TRBV6-1 and TRBJ1-6, with D perhaps TRBD1 (6 bases). The origin of this receptor is a man between 65 and 79 years old in good health and CMV-seronegative. The source material was PBMCs. The CDR3 loop is CASRSLGAGNSPLHF. The CDR3 nucleotides read TGTGCCAGCAGGTCGCTGGGGGCTGGAAATTCACCCCTCCACTTT.